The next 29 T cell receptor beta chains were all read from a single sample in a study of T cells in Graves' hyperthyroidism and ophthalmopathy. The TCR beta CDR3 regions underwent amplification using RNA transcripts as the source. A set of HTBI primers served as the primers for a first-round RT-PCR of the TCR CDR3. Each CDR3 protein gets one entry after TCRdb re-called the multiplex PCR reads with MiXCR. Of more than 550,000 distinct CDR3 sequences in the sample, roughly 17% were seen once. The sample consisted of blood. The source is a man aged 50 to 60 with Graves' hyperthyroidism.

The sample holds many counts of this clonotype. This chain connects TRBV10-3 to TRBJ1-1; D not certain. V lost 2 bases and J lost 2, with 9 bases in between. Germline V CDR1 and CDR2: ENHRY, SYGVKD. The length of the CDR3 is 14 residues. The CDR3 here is CAISEAWTNTEAFF. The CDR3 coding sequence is TGTGCCATCAGTGAGGCATGGACCAACACTGAAGCTTTCTTT.

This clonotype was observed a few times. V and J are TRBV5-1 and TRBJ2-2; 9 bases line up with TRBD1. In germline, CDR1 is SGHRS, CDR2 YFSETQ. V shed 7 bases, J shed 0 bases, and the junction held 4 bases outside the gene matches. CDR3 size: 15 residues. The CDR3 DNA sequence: TGCGCCAGCGCCCGACAGGGGGCGAACACCGGGGAGCTGTTTTTT. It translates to CASARQGANTGELFF.

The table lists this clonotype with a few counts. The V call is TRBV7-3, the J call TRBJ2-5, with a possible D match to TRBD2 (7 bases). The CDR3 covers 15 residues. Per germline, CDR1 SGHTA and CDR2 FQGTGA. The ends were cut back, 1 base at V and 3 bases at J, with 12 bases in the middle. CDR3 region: CASSLNGGGEETQYF. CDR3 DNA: TGTGCCAGCAGCTTAAATGGCGGGGGCGAAGAGACCCAGTACTTC. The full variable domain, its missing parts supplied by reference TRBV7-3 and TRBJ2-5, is GAGVSQTPSNKVTEKGKYVELRCDPISGHTALYWYRQSLGQGPEFLIYFQGTGAADDSGLPNDRFFAVRPEGSVSTLKIQRTERGDSAVYLCASSLNGGGEETQYFGPGTRLLVL.

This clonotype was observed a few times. The CDR3 nucleotides are TGTGCCAGCAGTTTTGTGCGGGGTTATGAGCAGTTCTTC. Translated, it gives CASSFVRGYEQFF. The J gene is TRBJ2-1, the V gene TRBV28, with a tentative D call TRBD2 (6 bases). Trimming removed 3 bases from V and 8 bases from J, with 11 bases in between. The germline V gene encodes CDR1 MDHEN and CDR2 SYDVKM. This CDR3 comprises 13 residues.

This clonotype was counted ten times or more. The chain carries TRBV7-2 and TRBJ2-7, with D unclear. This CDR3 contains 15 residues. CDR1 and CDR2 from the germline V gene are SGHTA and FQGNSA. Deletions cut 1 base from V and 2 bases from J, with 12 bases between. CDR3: CASSLVGVRTYEQYF. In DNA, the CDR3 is TGTGCCAGCAGCTTAGTTGGGGTTCGGACCTACGAGCAGTACTTC.

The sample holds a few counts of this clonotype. CDR3 nucleotide sequence: TGCAGCGTGCCCACGGAGATCTCCTACAATGAGCAGTTCTTC. This sequence encodes CSVPTEISYNEQFF. V and J are TRBV29-1 and TRBJ2-1; D not certain. Germline V lookup: CDR1 SQVTM, CDR2 ANQGSEA. V was trimmed by 6 bases and J by 0 bases, leaving 12 bases between them. The CDR3 covers 14 residues.

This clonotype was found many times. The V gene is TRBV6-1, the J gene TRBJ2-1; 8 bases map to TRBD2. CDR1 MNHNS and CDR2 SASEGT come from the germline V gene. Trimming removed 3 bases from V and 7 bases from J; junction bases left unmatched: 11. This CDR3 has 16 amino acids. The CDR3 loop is CASSDAAAGARNEQFF. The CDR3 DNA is TGTGCCAGCAGTGATGCCGCAGCGGGAGCTCGGAATGAGCAGTTCTTC.

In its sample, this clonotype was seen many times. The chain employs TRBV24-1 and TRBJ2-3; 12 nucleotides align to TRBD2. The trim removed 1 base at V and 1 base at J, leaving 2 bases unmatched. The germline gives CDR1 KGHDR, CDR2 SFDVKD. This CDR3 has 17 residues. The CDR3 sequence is CATSDFRLAGGTDTQYF. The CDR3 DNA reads TGTGCCACCAGTGATTTCCGACTAGCGGGAGGCACAGATACGCAGTATTTT.

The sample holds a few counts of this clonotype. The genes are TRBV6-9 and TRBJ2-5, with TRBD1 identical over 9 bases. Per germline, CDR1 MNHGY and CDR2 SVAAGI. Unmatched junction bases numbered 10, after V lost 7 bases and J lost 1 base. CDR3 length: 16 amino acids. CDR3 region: CASNSPGTGIQETQYF. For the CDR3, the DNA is TGTGCCAGCAATTCTCCCGGGACAGGGATCCAAGAGACCCAGTACTTC.

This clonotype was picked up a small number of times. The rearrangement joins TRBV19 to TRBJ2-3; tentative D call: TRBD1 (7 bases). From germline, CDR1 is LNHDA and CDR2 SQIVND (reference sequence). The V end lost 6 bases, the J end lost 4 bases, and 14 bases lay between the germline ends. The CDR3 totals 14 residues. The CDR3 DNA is TGTGCCAGTAGGCGGGACAGTTGGGCAGATACGCAGTATTTT. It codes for CASRRDSWADTQYF.

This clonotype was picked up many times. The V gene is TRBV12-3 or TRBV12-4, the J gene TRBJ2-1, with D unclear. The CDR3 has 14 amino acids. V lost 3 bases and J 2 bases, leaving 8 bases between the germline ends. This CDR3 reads CASSLLGPYNEQFF. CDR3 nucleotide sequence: TGTGCCAGCAGTTTGCTGGGCCCCTACAATGAGCAGTTCTTC.

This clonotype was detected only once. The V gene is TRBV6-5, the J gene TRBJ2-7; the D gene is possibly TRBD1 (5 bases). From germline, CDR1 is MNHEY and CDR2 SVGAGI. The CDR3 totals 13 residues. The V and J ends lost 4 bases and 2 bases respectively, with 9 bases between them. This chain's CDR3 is CASSWGKAYEQYF. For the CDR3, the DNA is TGTGCCAGCAGTTGGGGCAAGGCCTACGAGCAGTACTTC.

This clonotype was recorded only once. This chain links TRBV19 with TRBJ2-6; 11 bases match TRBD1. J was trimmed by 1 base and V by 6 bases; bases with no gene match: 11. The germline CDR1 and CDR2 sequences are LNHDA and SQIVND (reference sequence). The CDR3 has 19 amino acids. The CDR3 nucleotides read TGTGCCAGTAGCCCCACCGGGACAGGGGGATATTCTGGGGCCAACGTCCTGACTTTC. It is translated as CASSPTGTGGYSGANVLTF.

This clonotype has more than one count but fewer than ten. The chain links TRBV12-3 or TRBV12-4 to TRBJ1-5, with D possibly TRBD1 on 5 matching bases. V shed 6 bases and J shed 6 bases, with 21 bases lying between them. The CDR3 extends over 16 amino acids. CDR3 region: CASRGAAAGYGQPQHF. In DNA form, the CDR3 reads TGTGCCAGCAGAGGGGCTGCGGCAGGGTACGGTCAGCCCCAGCATTTT.

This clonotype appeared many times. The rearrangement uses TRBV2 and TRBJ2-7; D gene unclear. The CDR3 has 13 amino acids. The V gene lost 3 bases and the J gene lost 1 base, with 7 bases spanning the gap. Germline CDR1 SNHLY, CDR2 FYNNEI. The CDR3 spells CASSDGQSYEQYF. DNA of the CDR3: TGTGCCAGCAGTGACGGGCAGTCCTACGAGCAGTACTTC.

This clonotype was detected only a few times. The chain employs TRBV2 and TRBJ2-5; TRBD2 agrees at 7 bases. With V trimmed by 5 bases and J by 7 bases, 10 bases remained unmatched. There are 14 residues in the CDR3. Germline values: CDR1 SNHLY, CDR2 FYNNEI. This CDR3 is CASSPEGLPGTQYF. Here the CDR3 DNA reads TGTGCCAGCAGTCCTGAGGGACTACCAGGGACCCAGTACTTC.

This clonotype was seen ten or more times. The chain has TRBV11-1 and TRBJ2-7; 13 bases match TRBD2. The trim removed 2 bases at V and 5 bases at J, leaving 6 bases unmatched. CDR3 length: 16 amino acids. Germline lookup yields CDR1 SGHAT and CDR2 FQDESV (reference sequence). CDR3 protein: CASSLIRLAGGHEQYF. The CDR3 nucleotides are TGTGCCAGCAGCTTAATCCGACTAGCGGGAGGCCACGAGCAGTACTTC.

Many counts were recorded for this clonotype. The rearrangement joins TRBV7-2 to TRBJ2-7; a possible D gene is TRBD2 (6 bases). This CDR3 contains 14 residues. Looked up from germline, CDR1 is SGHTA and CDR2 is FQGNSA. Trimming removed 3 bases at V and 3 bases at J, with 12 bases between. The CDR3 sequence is CASSLGEVFYEQYF. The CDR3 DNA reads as TGTGCCAGCAGCTTGGGGGAGGTCTTCTACGAGCAGTACTTC.

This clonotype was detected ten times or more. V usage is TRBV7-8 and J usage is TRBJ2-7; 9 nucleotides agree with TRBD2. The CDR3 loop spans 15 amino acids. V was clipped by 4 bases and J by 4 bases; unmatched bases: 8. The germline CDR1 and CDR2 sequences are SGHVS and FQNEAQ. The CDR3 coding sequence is TGTGCCAGCAGCTCCCCCGGGACTAGCAGTTACGAGCAGTACTTC. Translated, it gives CASSSPGTSSYEQYF.

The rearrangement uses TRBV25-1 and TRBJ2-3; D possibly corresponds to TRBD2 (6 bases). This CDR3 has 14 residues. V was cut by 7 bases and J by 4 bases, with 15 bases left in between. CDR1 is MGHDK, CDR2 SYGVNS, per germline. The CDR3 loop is CASTPRGGADTQYF. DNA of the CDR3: TGTGCCAGCACCCCACGGGGAGGCGCAGATACGCAGTATTTT.

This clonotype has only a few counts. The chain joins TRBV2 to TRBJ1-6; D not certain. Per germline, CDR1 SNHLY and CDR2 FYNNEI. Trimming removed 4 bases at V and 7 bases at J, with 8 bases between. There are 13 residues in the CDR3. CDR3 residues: CASSVMGNSPLHF. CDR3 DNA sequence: TGTGCCAGCAGTGTAATGGGGAATTCACCCCTCCACTTT.

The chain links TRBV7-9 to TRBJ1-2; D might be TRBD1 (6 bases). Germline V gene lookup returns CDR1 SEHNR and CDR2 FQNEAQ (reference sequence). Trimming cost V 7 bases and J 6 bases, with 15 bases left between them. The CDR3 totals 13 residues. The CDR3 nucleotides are TGTGCCAGCACCCGAGACAGGACTGATGGCTACACCTTC. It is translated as CASTRDRTDGYTF.

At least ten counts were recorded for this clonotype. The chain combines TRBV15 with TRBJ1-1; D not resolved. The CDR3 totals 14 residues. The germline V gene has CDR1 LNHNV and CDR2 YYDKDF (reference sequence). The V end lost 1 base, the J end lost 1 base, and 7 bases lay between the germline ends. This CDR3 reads CATSRGKGNTEAFF. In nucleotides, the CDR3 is TGTGCCACCAGCAGAGGGAAAGGGAACACTGAAGCTTTCTTT.

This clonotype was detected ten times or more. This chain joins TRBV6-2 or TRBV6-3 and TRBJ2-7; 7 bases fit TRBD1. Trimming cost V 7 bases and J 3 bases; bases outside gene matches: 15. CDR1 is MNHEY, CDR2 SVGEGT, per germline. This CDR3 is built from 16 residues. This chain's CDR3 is CASTRPTGANYYEQYF. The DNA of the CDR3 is TGTGCCAGCACCAGACCTACAGGGGCCAACTACTACGAGCAGTACTTC.

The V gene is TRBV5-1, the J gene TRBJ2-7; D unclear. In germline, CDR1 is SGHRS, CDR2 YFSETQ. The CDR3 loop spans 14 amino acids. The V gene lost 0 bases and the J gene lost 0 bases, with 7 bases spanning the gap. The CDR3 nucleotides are TGCGCCAGCAGCTTGGATAGCACCTCCTACGAGCAGTACTTC. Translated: CASSLDSTSYEQYF.

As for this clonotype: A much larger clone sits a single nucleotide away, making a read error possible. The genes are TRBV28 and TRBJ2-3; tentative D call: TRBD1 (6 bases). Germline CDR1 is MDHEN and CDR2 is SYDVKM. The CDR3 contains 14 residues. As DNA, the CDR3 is TGTGCCAGCAGTGTGTGGACAGAGACAGTTACGCAGTATTTT. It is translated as CASSVWTETVTQYF. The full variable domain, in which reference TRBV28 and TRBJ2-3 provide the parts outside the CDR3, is DVKVTQSSRYLVKRTGEKVFLECVQDMDHENMFWYRQDPGLGLRLIYFSYDVKMKEKGDIPEGYSVSREKKERFSLILESASTNQTSMYLCASSVWTETVTQYFGPGTRLTVL.

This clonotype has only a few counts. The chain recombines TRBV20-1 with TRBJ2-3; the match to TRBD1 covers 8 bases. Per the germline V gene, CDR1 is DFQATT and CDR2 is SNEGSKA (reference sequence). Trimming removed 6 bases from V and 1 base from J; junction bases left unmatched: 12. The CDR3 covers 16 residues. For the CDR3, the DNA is TGCAGTGCCGAATACAGGGGGGTATCTGGCACAGATACGCAGTATTTT. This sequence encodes CSAEYRGVSGTDTQYF.

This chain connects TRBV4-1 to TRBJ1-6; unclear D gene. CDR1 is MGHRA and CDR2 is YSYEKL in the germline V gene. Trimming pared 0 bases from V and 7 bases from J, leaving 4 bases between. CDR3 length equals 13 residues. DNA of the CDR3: TGCGCCAGCAGCCAAGATCACAATTCACCCCTCCACTTT. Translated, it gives CASSQDHNSPLHF.

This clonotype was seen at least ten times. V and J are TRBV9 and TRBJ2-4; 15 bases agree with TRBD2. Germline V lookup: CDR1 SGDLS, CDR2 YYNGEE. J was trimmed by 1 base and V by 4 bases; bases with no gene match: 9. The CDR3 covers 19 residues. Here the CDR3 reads CASSPRTSGRGEAKNIQYF. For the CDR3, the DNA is TGTGCCAGCAGCCCCCGGACTAGCGGGAGGGGAGAGGCCAAAAACATTCAGTACTTC.